Listed below are T cell receptor beta chains from one sample, sequenced in a study of blood T cell repertoires in COVID-19. Libraries were prepared by immunoSEQ multiplex PCR; TCRdb keeps only in-frame clonotypes and omits some of them. The sample includes about 250,000 clones, roughly 90% of them seen just once. Sequenced material: peripheral blood. These receptors originate from a woman aged 40 to 50 who had recovered from COVID-19. Each CDR3 is given with its conserved first and last residue. Each record gives: clone size, V gene, J gene, D gene, CDR3 protein, CDR3 DNA. A D gene is named only where the DNA matches it firmly. Expanded clones get a size class; other rows say once, few or many, or leave the size out.

>.|TRBV5-1|TRBJ2-7|TRBD1
CASSAFDRDLSYEQYF
TGCGCCAGCAGCGCCTTTGACAGGGACCTTTCCTACGAGCAGTACTTC
>.|TRBV12-5|TRBJ2-1|TRBD2
CASGPPLAGDSDEQFF
TGTGCTAGTGGTCCTCCACTAGCGGGAGATAGCGATGAGCAGTTCTTC
>.|TRBV4-2|TRBJ2-7|.
CASSQAYSPYEQYF
TGTGCCAGCAGCCAAGCCTACAGCCCCTACGAGCAGTACTTC
>.|TRBV5-8|TRBJ2-7|TRBD1
CASSLRKGQGAREQYF
TGTGCCAGCAGCTTGAGGAAAGGACAGGGGGCGAGGGAGCAGTACTTC
>.|TRBV5-6|TRBJ2-4|TRBD2
CASSPMRTSGGVGIQYF
TGTGCCAGCAGCCCTATGAGGACTAGCGGGGGGGTTGGCATTCAGTACTTC
>.|TRBV7-2|TRBJ2-3|.
CASSGRGRPSTDTQYF
TGTGCCAGCAGCGGCAGGGGACGCCCTAGCACAGATACGCAGTATTTT
>.|TRBV19|TRBJ1-1|.
CASSFWEGGGNEAFF
TGTGCCAGTAGCTTTTGGGAGGGAGGAGGTAATGAAGCTTTCTTT
>.|TRBV7-8|TRBJ2-7|.
CASSSDRVYEQYF
TGTGCCAGCAGCTCGGACAGAGTTTACGAGCAGTACTTC
>.|TRBV28|TRBJ1-2|.
CASSLPRTANYGYTF
TGTGCCAGCAGTTTACCTCGGACAGCCAACTATGGCTACACCTTC
>.|TRBV7-2|TRBJ2-1|TRBD2
CASSLSREGYNEQFF
TGTGCCAGCAGCTTAAGCAGGGAGGGGTACAATGAGCAGTTCTTC
>.|TRBV7-3|TRBJ2-3|.
CASSLNPTGTDTQYF
TGTGCCAGCAGCTTAAACCCGACAGGCACAGATACGCAGTATTTT
>.|TRBV3-1/TRBV3-2|TRBJ2-1|TRBD2
CASSQLLASDEQFF
TGTGCCAGCAGCCAGTTACTAGCGTCGGATGAGCAGTTCTTC
>once|TRBV6-5|TRBJ2-1|.
CASSYYGSQDEQFF
TGTGCCAGCAGTTACTACGGGAGTCAGGATGAGCAGTTCTTC
>.|TRBV6-5|TRBJ2-3|.
CASSYDMGSTDTQYF
TGTGCCAGCAGTTACGACATGGGCAGCACAGATACGCAGTATTTT
>.|TRBV10-2|TRBJ2-1|.
CASRGGGGQFF
TGCGCCAGCAGGGGTGGGGGCGGGCAGTTCTTC
>.|TRBV5-1|TRBJ2-1|.
CASSLNPSGLGANEQFF
TGCGCCAGCAGCTTAAATCCGTCAGGTTTGGGGGCCAATGAGCAGTTCTTC
>.|TRBV7-6|TRBJ2-7|TRBD1
CASSLAWDRAYEQYF
TGTGCCAGCAGCTTAGCGTGGGACAGAGCCTACGAGCAGTACTTC
>.|TRBV11-2|TRBJ2-7|TRBD1
CASSLGGTALYEQYF
TGTGCCAGCAGCTTAGGTGGGACAGCTCTTTACGAGCAGTACTTC
>.|TRBV3-1/TRBV3-2|TRBJ2-7|.
CASSQAESLQYF
TGTGCCAGCAGCCAAGCGGAGTCGCTGCAGTACTTC
>once|TRBV21-1|TRBJ1-2|.
CASYPNRARARGYTF
TGTGCCAGCTATCCTAACAGGGCCCGCGCGAGGGGCTACACCTTC
>.|TRBV6-2/TRBV6-3|TRBJ1-5|.
CASSPHSSNQPQHF
TGTGCCAGCAGTCCCCATTCAAGCAATCAGCCCCAGCATTTT
>.|TRBV24-1|TRBJ2-1|TRBD2
CATSEAGGGYNEQFF
TGTGCCACCAGTGAGGCGGGAGGTGGATACAATGAGCAGTTCTTC
>.|TRBV5-4|TRBJ2-3|TRBD2
CASSLSGRAPDTQYF
TGTGCCAGCAGCTTAAGCGGGAGGGCCCCAGATACGCAGTATTTT
>.|TRBV7-9|TRBJ2-7|TRBD1
CASSRGQGLSEQYF
TGTGCCAGCAGCCGGGGACAGGGGCTCTCCGAGCAGTACTTC
>.|TRBV19|TRBJ1-5|.
CASSIEGSGHINQPQHF
TGTGCCAGTAGTATAGAGGGATCGGGACACATAAATCAGCCCCAGCATTTT
>.|TRBV5-4|TRBJ2-2|.
CASSSPAGAWDTGELFF
TGTGCCAGCAGCTCGCCGGCGGGGGCTTGGGACACCGGGGAGCTGTTTTTT
>once|TRBV30|TRBJ1-2|.
CAWSANAGNYGYTF
TGTGCCTGGAGTGCCAATGCCGGGAACTATGGCTACACCTTC
>.|TRBV6-6|TRBJ1-1|TRBD1
CASSDPGQGTEAFF
TGTGCCAGCAGTGATCCGGGACAGGGGACTGAAGCTTTCTTT
>.|TRBV19|TRBJ2-2|.
CASSIRENTGELFF
TGTGCCAGTAGTATCAGGGAAAACACCGGGGAGCTGTTTTTT
>.|TRBV5-1|TRBJ2-3|TRBD1
CASRTGTGADTQYF
TGCGCCAGTAGGACCGGGACAGGGGCAGATACGCAGTATTTT
>once|TRBV27|TRBJ2-2|TRBD2
CASSLAGGGTGELFF
TGTGCCAGCAGTTTAGCGGGAGGAGGCACCGGGGAGCTGTTTTTT
>.|TRBV5-1|TRBJ2-7|TRBD1
CASSPPWDRGDEQYF
TGCGCCAGCAGCCCCCCGTGGGACAGGGGTGATGAGCAGTACTTC
>.|TRBV18|TRBJ2-7|TRBD2
CASSRPAGTSGTYEQYF
TGTGCCAGCTCCCGACCAGCCGGGACTAGCGGGACCTACGAGCAGTACTTC
>.|TRBV27|TRBJ2-7|TRBD2
CASSTGLAGFNEQYF
TGTGCCAGCAGCACAGGACTAGCGGGATTCAACGAGCAGTACTTC
>.|TRBV9|TRBJ2-7|.
CASSYRPVESEQYF
TGTGCCAGCAGCTACCGTCCGGTCGAAAGCGAGCAGTACTTC
>.|TRBV6-5|TRBJ1-5|TRBD1
CASSSGQGSNQPQHF
TGTGCCAGCAGTTCGGGACAGGGCTCTAATCAGCCCCAGCATTTT
>.|TRBV27|TRBJ2-4|TRBD1
CASSESTGVAKNIQYF
TGTGCCAGCAGTGAATCTACAGGGGTAGCCAAAAACATTCAGTACTTC